The source of this T cell receptor beta chain is a study of blood T cell repertoires in COVID-19. The overall study: Acute-phase and convalescent COVID-19 samples originated in the United States, Italy and Spain. PBMCs, B-cell-depleted T cells, or T cells provided the cDNA or gDNA that made up the material.

Generated by immunoSEQ multiplex PCR, the TCRdb table keeps only in-frame clones and is missing some. The table lists about 40,000 clones, about 79% of them singletons. CDR3 length: 14 residues. V lost 2 bases, J lost 7 bases, and 18 bases lay in between. Germline values: CDR1 GTSNPN, CDR2 SVGIG (reference sequence). The TCR sequence derives from a woman aged 60-75 years with acute or convalescent COVID-19. The chain has TRBV30 and TRBJ2-7; perhaps TRBD2 as D (5 bases). Sequencing was carried out using peripheral blood. The CDR3 region is CAWSWGVPTGEQYF. The CDR3 coding sequence is TGTGCCTGGAGTTGGGGAGTGCCCACGGGAGAGCAGTACTTC.